These 18 T cell receptor beta chains were all obtained from the same sample, sequenced in a study of patients and donors after allogeneic stem cell transplantation. Each CDR3 protein gets one entry after TCRdb re-called the RT-PCR reads with MiXCR. The sample has about a million distinct CDR3 sequences; roughly 17% are singletons. Sample: blood, either unsorted or a sorted T cell fraction (not recorded which). These receptors all come from a human donor who was either an allogeneic HSCT recipient or a stem cell or donor lymphocyte infusion donor (not recorded which). It is not recorded whose cells these are; they may come from a transplant donor.

CDR3 nucleotide sequence: TGTGCCACCTACCCTGACAGAGTCTCATCTGGAAACACCATATATTTT. It yields the protein CATYPDRVSSGNTIYF. V and J are TRBV6-1 and TRBJ1-3, with a tentative D call TRBD1 (5 bases). The CDR3 totals 16 residues. Germline-derived CDR1 and CDR2 are MNHNS and SASEGT. Trimming left V 10 bases short and J 1 base short, with 20 bases between.

V and J are TRBV10-2 and TRBJ2-5; 11 nucleotides agree with TRBD2. The CDR3 is made up of 15 amino acids. In germline, CDR1 is WSHSY, CDR2 SAAADI. V shed 4 bases and J 4 bases; nucleotides not matched to a gene: 5. CDR3 residues: CASSVGSGGAETQYF. For the CDR3, the DNA is TGCGCCAGCAGTGTGGGTAGCGGGGGGGCAGAGACCCAGTACTTC.

This clonotype was seen a few times. The genes are TRBV5-1 and TRBJ2-4; D gene unclear. The V and J ends lost 1 base and 0 bases respectively, with 20 bases between them. The CDR3 length is 19 residues. CDR1 and CDR2 (germline): SGHRS, YFSETQ. The CDR3 loop is CASSLRVSPSPLAKNIQYF. Here the CDR3 DNA reads TGCGCCAGCAGCTTGCGTGTCTCCCCAAGCCCGCTAGCCAAAAACATTCAGTACTTC.

The rearrangement links TRBV24-1 to TRBJ1-1; D possibly corresponds to TRBD1 (5 bases). Trimming shortened V by 5 bases and J by 1 base, and 10 bases separated the two germline ends. The germline V gene has CDR1 KGHDR and CDR2 SFDVKD. The CDR3 sequence is 14 residues long. The CDR3 loop is CATSAPGKNTEAFF. The CDR3 coding sequence is TGTGCCACCAGTGCCCCAGGGAAGAACACTGAAGCTTTCTTT.

This clonotype came up a few times. The V call is TRBV6-2 or TRBV6-3, the J call TRBJ1-5, with a weak D call TRBD1 (5 bases). V lost 5 bases and J lost 2, with 13 bases in between. The CDR3 covers 15 residues. The V gene's germline CDR1 is MNHEY and CDR2 SVGEGT. The CDR3 spells CASSPSDKGNQPQHF. In DNA, the CDR3 is TGTGCCAGCAGTCCATCGGACAAGGGCAATCAGCCCCAGCATTTT.

V and J are TRBV29-1 and TRBJ2-5, with 7 bases matching TRBD2. The CDR3 covers 16 residues. Germline loops: CDR1 SQVTM, CDR2 ANQGSEA. The V gene end was trimmed by 4 bases and the J gene end by 5 bases; junction bases not matched to a gene: 16. The CDR3 bases are TGCAGCGTTGGGGGTGAGGGCCCCCTGACTAGCGAGACCCAGTACTTC. Encoded protein: CSVGGEGPLTSETQYF. The whole variable domain, filled in from reference TRBV29-1 and TRBJ2-5, reads SAVISQKPSRDICQRGTSLTIQCQVDSQVTMMFWYRQQPGQSLTLIATANQGSEATYESGFVIDKFPISRPNLTFSTLTVSNMSPEDSSIYLCSVGGEGPLTSETQYFGPGTRLLVL.

The chain joins TRBV7-2 to TRBJ2-7; 8 nucleotides align to TRBD2. This CDR3 spans 15 amino acids. With 5 bases clipped from V and 4 bases from J, the junction kept 10 bases outside the gene matches. CDR1 is SGHTA and CDR2 is FQGNSA in the germline V gene. CDR3 in DNA: TGTGCCAGCAGCAAAAGCGGGGGCCTCAATTACGAGCAGTACTTC. Its protein is CASSKSGGLNYEQYF.

This clonotype was counted between two and nine times. This chain links TRBV5-1 with TRBJ2-3, with 14 positions matching TRBD2. This CDR3 spans 16 amino acids. Germline assignment: CDR1 SGHRS and CDR2 YFSETQ. With V trimmed by 7 bases and J by 5 bases, 9 bases remained unmatched. Written as DNA, the CDR3 is TGCGCCAGCCGACGGACTAGCGGGAGGCCGGTAGATACGCAGTATTTT. Protein: CASRRTSGRPVDTQYF.

The J gene is TRBJ2-3, the V gene TRBV27; D is ambiguous. This CDR3 region has 16 residues. V lost 0 bases and J 2 bases, leaving 12 bases between the germline ends. From germline, CDR1 is MNHEY and CDR2 SMNVEV (reference sequence). Here the CDR3 reads CASSLSVAQVTDTQYF. As DNA, the CDR3 is TGTGCCAGCAGTTTATCGGTGGCGCAGGTCACAGATACGCAGTATTTT.

This clonotype was recorded a few times. This rearrangement joins TRBV10-3 to TRBJ1-5; D gene ambiguous. Trimming took 5 bases from V and 0 from J, leaving 11 bases between them. This CDR3 is 15 amino acids long. CDR1 and CDR2 (germline): ENHRY, SYGVKD. Written as DNA, the CDR3 is TGTGCCATCAGTCTAGGGCTGGGTAGCAATCAGCCCCAGCATTTT. Its protein product is CAISLGLGSNQPQHF.

This clonotype was picked up many times. The CDR3 bases are TGTGCCAGCAGTCCAATGGACAGGATGAACACTGAAGCTTTCTTT. Translation gives CASSPMDRMNTEAFF. This rearrangement joins TRBV12-3 or TRBV12-4 to TRBJ1-1; 7 bases align to TRBD1. CDR3 length: 15 residues. V lost 5 bases, J lost 0 bases, and 6 bases stayed unmatched.

There are a few counts of this clonotype. V usage is TRBV4-3 and J usage is TRBJ2-3; TRBD2 matches at 12 bases. The junction had 14 bases not matched to a gene; V was cut back by 0 bases and J by 4 bases. The CDR3 consists of 20 residues. Germline CDR1 is LGHNA and CDR2 is YSLEER. CDR3 residues: CASSQDRTASGGAWSDTQYF. Written as DNA, the CDR3 is TGCGCCAGCAGCCAAGATCGCACGGCTAGCGGGGGGGCCTGGTCAGATACGCAGTATTTT.

There are a few counts of this clonotype. This chain joins TRBV21-1 and TRBJ2-7. TRBV21-1 counts as a pseudogene. This CDR3 is built from 16 residues. For the CDR3, the DNA is TGTGCCAGCAGCAGGTCGGGCTTCTGTTGGTCCTACGAGCAGTACTTC. It is translated as CASSRSGFCWSYEQYF.

The chain couples TRBV7-2 to TRBJ1-1, with D perhaps matching TRBD1 (5 bases). Germline V lookup: CDR1 SGHTA, CDR2 FQGNSA. CDR3 length equals 15 residues. Trimming took 3 bases from V and 5 from J, leaving 16 bases between them. CDR3 loop: CASSLGGLTGTEAFF. CDR3 bases: TGTGCCAGCAGCTTGGGGGGACTAACGGGGACTGAAGCTTTCTTT.

The chain couples TRBV5-1 to TRBJ2-7; TRBD2 agrees at 10 bases. V shed 4 bases, J shed 1 base, and the junction held 8 bases outside the gene matches. The CDR3 contains 16 residues. Germline V gene sequence: CDR1 SGHRS, CDR2 YFSETQ. This CDR3 reads CASSQGLAHLSYEQYF. Written as DNA, the CDR3 is TGCGCCAGCAGCCAGGGACTAGCGCACCTTTCCTACGAGCAGTACTTC.

The chain carries TRBV5-1 and TRBJ2-7, with D perhaps matching TRBD1 or TRBD2 (5 bases each). Trimming stripped 7 bases from V and 3 bases from J, with 14 bases between. This CDR3 has 13 residues. The V gene's germline CDR1 is SGHRS and CDR2 YFSETQ. The CDR3 reads CASGPGAGYEQYF. CDR3 in DNA: TGCGCCAGCGGCCCCGGGGCGGGCTACGAGCAGTACTTC.

The table lists this clonotype with a few counts. J is TRBJ2-5 and V is TRBV27, with D perhaps assigned TRBD1 or TRBD2 (5 bases each). V was clipped by 6 bases and J by 7 bases, with 15 bases between them. The CDR3 spans 13 residues. Germline V gene sequence: CDR1 MNHEY, CDR2 SMNVEV (reference sequence). The CDR3 sequence: CASSPGTGVTQYF. DNA for the CDR3: TGTGCCAGCAGCCCCGGGACCGGTGTGACCCAGTACTTC.

In this sample, this clonotype turned up a few times. This chain connects TRBV10-3 to TRBJ2-2; TRBD1 aligns across 8 bases. Germline lookup yields CDR1 ENHRY and CDR2 SYGVKD. Unmatched junction bases numbered 10, after V lost 9 bases and J lost 1 base. CDR3 length: 16 residues. The CDR3 protein is CAIRMTGAKNTGELFF. DNA of the CDR3: TGTGCCATAAGAATGACAGGGGCCAAGAACACCGGGGAGCTGTTTTTT.